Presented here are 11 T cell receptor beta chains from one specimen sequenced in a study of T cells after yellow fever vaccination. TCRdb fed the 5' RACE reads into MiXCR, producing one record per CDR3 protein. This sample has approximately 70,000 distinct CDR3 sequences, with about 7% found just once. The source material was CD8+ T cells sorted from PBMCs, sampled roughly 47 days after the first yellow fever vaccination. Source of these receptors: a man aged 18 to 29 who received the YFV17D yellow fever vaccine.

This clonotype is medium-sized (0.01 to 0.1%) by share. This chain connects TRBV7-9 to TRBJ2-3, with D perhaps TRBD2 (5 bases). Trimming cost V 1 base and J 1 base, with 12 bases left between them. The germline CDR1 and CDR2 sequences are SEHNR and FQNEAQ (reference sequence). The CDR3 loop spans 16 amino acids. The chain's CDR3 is CASSLVMEAGTDTQYF. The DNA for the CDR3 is TGTGCCAGCAGCTTAGTTATGGAGGCTGGCACAGATACGCAGTATTTT.

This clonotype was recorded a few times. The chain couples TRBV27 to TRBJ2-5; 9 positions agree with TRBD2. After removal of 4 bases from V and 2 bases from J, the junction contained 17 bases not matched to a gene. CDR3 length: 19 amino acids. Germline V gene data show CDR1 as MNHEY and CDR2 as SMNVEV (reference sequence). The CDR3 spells CASSSLSSGGPRIQETQYF. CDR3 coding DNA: TGTGCCAGCAGTTCCCTGTCCAGCGGGGGGCCGAGAATTCAAGAGACCCAGTACTTC.

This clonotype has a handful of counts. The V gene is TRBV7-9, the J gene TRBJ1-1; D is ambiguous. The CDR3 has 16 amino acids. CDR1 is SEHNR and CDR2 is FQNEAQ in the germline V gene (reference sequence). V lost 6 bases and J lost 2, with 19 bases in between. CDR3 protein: CASSSSGQGINTEAFF. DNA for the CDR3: TGTGCCAGCAGTTCCTCCGGGCAAGGTATTAACACTGAAGCTTTCTTT.

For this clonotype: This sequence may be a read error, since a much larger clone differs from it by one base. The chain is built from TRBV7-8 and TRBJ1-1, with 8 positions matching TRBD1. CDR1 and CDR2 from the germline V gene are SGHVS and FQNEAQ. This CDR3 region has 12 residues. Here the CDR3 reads CAISSDRVGAFF. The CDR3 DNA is TGTGCCATCAGCTCGGACAGGGTAGGAGCTTTCTTT. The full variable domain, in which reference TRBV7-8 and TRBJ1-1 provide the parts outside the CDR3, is GAGVSQSPRYKVAKRGQDVALRCDPISGHVSLFWYQQALGQGPEFLTYFQNEAQLDKSGLPSDRFFAERPEGSVSTLKIQRTQQEDSAVYLCAISSDRVGAFFGQGTRLTVV.

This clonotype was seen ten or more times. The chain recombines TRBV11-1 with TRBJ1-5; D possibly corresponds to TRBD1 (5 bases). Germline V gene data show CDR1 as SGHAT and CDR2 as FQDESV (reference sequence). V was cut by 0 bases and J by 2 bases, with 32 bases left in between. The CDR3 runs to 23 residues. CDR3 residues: CASSLAGEHSQGSRLNGNQPQHF. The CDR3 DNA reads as TGTGCCAGCAGCTTAGCGGGGGAACATAGCCAGGGCAGCCGCTTGAATGGCAATCAGCCCCAGCATTTT.

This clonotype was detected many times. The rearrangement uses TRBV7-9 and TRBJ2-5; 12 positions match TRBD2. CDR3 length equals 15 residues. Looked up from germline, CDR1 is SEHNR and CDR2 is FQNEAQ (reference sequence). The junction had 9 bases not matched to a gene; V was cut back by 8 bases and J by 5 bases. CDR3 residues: CASDQTSGGRETQYF. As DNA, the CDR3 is TGTGCCAGCGACCAGACTAGCGGGGGCCGGGAGACCCAGTACTTC. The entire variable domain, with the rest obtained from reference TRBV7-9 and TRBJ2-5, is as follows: DTGVSQNPRHKITKRGQNVTFRCDPISEHNRLYWYRQTLGQGPEFLTYFQNEAQLEKSRLLSDRFSAERPKGSFSTLEIQRTEQGDSAMYLCASDQTSGGRETQYFGPGTRLLVL.

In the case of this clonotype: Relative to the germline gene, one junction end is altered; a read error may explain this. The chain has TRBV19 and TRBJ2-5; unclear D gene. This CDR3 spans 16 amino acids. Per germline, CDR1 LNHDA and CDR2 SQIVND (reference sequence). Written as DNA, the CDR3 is TGTGGCAGTAGCCCCTCAGGCAAAACAATGAAAGAGACCCAGTACTTC. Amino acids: CGSSPSGKTMKETQYF.

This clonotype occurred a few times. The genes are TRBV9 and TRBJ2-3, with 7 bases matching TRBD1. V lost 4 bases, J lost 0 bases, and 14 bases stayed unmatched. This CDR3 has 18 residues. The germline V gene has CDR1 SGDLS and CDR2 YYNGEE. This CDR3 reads CASSITGQVLFSTDTQYF. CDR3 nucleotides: TGTGCCAGCAGCATTACCGGACAGGTTCTCTTTAGCACAGATACGCAGTATTTT.

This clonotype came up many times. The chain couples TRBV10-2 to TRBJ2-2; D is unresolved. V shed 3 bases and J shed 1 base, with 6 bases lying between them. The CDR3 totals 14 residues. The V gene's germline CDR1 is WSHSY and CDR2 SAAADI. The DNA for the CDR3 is TGCGCCAGCAGTGACTACGGGAACACCGGGGAGCTGTTTTTT. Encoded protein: CASSDYGNTGELFF.

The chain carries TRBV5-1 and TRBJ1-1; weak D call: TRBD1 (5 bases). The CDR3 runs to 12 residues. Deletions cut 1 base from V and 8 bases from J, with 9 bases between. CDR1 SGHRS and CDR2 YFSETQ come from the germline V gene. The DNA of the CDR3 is TGCGCCAGCAGCTTGAGTGCAGGGGAAGCTTTCTTT. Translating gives CASSLSAGEAFF. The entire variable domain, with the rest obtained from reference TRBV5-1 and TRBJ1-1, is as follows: KAGVTQTPRYLIKTRGQQVTLSCSPISGHRSVSWYQQTPGQGLQFLFEYFSETQRNKGNFPGRFSGRQFSNSRSEMNVSTLELGDSALYLCASSLSAGEAFFGQGTRLTVV.

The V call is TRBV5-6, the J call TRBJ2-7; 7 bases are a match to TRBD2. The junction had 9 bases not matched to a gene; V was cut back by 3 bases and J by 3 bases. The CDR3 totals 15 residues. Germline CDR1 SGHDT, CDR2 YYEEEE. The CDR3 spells CASSSVLAEYYEQYV. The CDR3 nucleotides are TGTGCCAGCAGCTCAGTCCTAGCGGAGTACTACGAGCAGTACGTC.